This T cell receptor beta chain was recovered during a study of blood T cell repertoires in COVID-19. How the authors handled the data: Estimated nucleated cell counts came from reference gene primer amplification. Only in-frame clones appear in the TCRdb table, and some are missing; sequencing was by immunoSEQ multiplex PCR. V and J calls and clone size follow that table, whereas D and trimming were derived from the DNA. The sample has around 100,000 clones; more than 70% are singletons. This CDR3 comprises 14 residues. The trim removed 5 bases at V and 2 bases at J, leaving 5 bases unmatched. Per germline, CDR1 LNHDA and CDR2 SQIVND (reference sequence).

The sample consisted of peripheral blood. The genes are TRBV19 and TRBJ1-2; 7 nucleotides align to TRBD1. The clonotype was recovered from a human donor in a cohort sampled during active COVID-19. CDR3 in amino acids: CASSPQGPNYGYTF. The DNA for the CDR3 is TGTGCCAGTAGTCCACAGGGGCCGAACTATGGCTACACCTTC. Based on the CDR3 plus reference TRBV19 and TRBJ1-2, the full variable domain is DGGITQSPKYLFRKEGQNVTLSCEQNLNHDAMYWYRQDPGQGLRLIYYSQIVNDFQKGDIAEGYSVSREKKESFPLTVTSAQKNPTAFYLCASSPQGPNYGYTFGSGTRLTVV.